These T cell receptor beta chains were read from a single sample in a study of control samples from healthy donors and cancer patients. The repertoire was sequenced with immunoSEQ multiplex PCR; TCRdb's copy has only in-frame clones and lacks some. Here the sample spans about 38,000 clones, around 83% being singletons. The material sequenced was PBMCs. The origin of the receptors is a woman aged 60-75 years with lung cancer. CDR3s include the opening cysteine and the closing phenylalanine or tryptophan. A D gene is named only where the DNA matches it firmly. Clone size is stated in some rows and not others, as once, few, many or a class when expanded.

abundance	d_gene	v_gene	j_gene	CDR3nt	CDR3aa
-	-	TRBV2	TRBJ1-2	TGTGCCAGCAGTGAGCGGGGAGGGAACTATGGCTACACCTTC	CASSERGGNYGYTF
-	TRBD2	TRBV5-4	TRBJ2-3	TGTGCCAGCACCGACCGGGGGGAGGGTAAAGATACGCAGTATTTT	CASTDRGEGKDTQYF
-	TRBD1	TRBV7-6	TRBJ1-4	TGTGCCAGCAGCTTTGGGACAGCCGAGTGGGAAAAACTGTTTTTT	CASSFGTAEWEKLFF
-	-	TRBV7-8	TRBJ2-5	TGTGCCAGCAGCTTGGGGTCGGTCCAAGAGACCCAGTACTTC	CASSLGSVQETQYF
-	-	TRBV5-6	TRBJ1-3	TGTGCCAGCAGCTTTCAGGCTTTGAGCACCATATATTTT	CASSFQALSTIYF
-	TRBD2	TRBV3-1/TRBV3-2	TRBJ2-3	TGTGCCAGCAGTCGGGCGGGGGGCCGCGGGGATACGCAGTATTTT	CASSRAGGRGDTQYF
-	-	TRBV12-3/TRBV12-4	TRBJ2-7	TGTGCCAGCCGGGACAAGCATTACGAGCAGTACTTC	CASRDKHYEQYF
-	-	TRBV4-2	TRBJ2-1	TGTGCCAGCAGTATGGAGTCCTACAATGAGCAGTTCTTC	CASSMESYNEQFF
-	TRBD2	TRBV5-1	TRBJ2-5	TGCGCCAGCAGCTTGGTTCTAGCGGCCCAAGAGACCCAGTACTTC	CASSLVLAAQETQYF
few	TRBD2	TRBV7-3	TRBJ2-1	TGTGCCAGCAGCTCGGGACTAGCGGGACAAAGAGAGCAGTTCTTC	CASSSGLAGQREQFF
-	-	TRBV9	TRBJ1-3	TGTGCCAGCAGTCCGAGTGGATCTGGAAACACCATATATTTT	CASSPSGSGNTIYF
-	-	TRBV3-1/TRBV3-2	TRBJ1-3	TGTGCCAGCAGCCAAGAAGGGGGCTCTGGAAACACCATATATTTT	CASSQEGGSGNTIYF
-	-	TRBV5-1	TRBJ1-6	TGCGCCAGCAGCCCATTGCGGAATTCACCCCTCCACTTT	CASSPLRNSPLHF
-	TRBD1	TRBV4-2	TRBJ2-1	TGTGCCAGCAGCCAAGATAGGGGGAGAGGGACAGTATACAATGAGCAGTTCTTC	CASSQDRGRGTVYNEQFF
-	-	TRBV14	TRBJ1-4	TGTGCCAGCAGCCAAGGGCGGGATGGGCAAGAAAAACTGTTTTTT	CASSQGRDGQEKLFF
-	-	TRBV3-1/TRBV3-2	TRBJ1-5	TGTGCCAGCAGCCTCGGAGGGCTCAATCAGCCCCAGCATTTT	CASSLGGLNQPQHF
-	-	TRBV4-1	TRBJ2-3	TGCGCCAGCAGCCAAGAAAGTCCGGACCGGTTCATCACAGATACGCAGTATTTT	CASSQESPDRFITDTQYF
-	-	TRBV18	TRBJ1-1	TGTGCCAGCTCCCTAACTATGAACACTGAAGCTTTCTTT	CASSLTMNTEAFF
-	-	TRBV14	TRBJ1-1	TGTGCCAGCAGCCGAAATAGGGCGGGCACTGAAGCTTTCTTT	CASSRNRAGTEAFF
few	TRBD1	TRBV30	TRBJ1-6	TGTGCCTGGAGAGAGGGGACAGTCTTGAATTCACCCCTCCACTTT	CAWREGTVLNSPLHF
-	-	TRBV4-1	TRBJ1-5	TGCGCCAGCAGCCAAGGGGGAGGGCGAGACAATCAGCCCCAGCATTTT	CASSQGGGRDNQPQHF
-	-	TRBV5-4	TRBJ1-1	TGTGCCAGCAGCCGGCCGACTTACACTGAAGCTTTCTTT	CASSRPTYTEAFF
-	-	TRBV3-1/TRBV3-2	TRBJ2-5	TGTGCCAGCAGCCAAGAAGAGACCCAGTACTTC	CASSQEETQYF
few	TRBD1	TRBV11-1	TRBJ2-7	TGTGCCAGCAGCTTTCCGGGGCAGGGGGTAAAGAAGCAGTACTTC	CASSFPGQGVKKQYF
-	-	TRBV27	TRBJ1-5	TGTGCCAGCAGAGGGACACGGAATCAGCCCCAGCATTTT	CASRGTRNQPQHF
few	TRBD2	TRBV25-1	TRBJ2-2	TGTGCCAGCAGGCGGGCGGGGGACACCGGGGAGCTGTTTTTT	CASRRAGDTGELFF
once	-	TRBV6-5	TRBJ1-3	TGTGCCAGCAGTTACTCGTACAGGGACGGAAACACCATATATTTT	CASSYSYRDGNTIYF
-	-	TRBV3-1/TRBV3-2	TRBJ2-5	TGTGCCAGCAGCCAAAGGACGTTAGCCCAAGAGACCCAGTACTTC	CASSQRTLAQETQYF
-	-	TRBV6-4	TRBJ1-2	TGTGCCAGCAGTCCCGACCCTGCGGGGAGCTACACCTTC	CASSPDPAGSYTF
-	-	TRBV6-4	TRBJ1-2	TGTGCCAGCACTCCCCAGGGCGGTGGAGAGTATGGCTACACCTTC	CASTPQGGGEYGYTF
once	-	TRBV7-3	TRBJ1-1	TGTGCCAGCAGCCGAGACAGGAACACTGAAGCTTTCTTT	CASSRDRNTEAFF
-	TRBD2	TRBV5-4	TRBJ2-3	TGTGCCAGCAGCTTGGGCGTTGTTAGCGGGGGACGCACAGATACGCAGTATTTT	CASSLGVVSGGRTDTQYF
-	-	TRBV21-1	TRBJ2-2	TGTGCCAGCAGCAAAGGGGGCCGGGACAGAACGAACACCGGGGAGCTGTTTTTT	CASSKGGRDRTNTGELFF
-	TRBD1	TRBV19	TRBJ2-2	TGTGCCAGTAGTAGACAGGGTAGCGGGGAGCTGTTTTTT	CASSRQGSGELFF
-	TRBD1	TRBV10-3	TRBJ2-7	TGTGCCATCAGTGAAGTCGGGACAGGGGAGTACGAGCAGTACTTC	CAISEVGTGEYEQYF
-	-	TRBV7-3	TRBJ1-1	TGTGCCAGCAGCTTACAGATGAACACTGAAGCTTTCTTT	CASSLQMNTEAFF
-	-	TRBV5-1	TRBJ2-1	TGCGCCAGCAGCTTGGGGGCCATAGGAGGGAATGAGCAGTTCTTC	CASSLGAIGGNEQFF
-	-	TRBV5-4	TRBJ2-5	TGTGCCAGCAGCTTGGCGCGCAGGGAAGAGACCCAGTACTTC	CASSLARREETQYF
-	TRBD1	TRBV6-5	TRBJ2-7	TGTGCCAGCAACAAACAGGGGAGCTCCTACGAGCAGTACTTC	CASNKQGSSYEQYF
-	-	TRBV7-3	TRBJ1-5	TGTGCCAGCAGCTTAATGAGCAATCAGCCCCAGCATTTT	CASSLMSNQPQHF
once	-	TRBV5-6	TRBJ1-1	TGTGCCAGCAGCTACCTCACTGAAGCTTTCTTT	CASSYLTEAFF
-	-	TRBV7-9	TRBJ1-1	TGTGCCAGCAGCGCTTCGGGAAGACCGAACACTGAAGCTTTCTTT	CASSASGRPNTEAFF
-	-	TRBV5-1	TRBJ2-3	TGCGCCAGCAGCGCCGTCGGGACAAGCACAGATACGCAGTATTTT	CASSAVGTSTDTQYF
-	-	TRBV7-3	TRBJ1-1	TGTGCCAGCAGCCCGACTAGGGACCTTGAGGGCACTGAAGCTTTCTTT	CASSPTRDLEGTEAFF
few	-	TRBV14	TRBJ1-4	TGTGCCAGCAGCCAAGCTGGGGCAGAAAAACTGTTTTTT	CASSQAGAEKLFF
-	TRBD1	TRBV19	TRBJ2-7	TGTGCCAGTAGTCGTCCTCCGGGAACAGGGGCCTCCTACGAGCAGTACTTC	CASSRPPGTGASYEQYF
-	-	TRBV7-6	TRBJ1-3	TGTGCCAGCAGCTTAGAAACAACTGGAAGCACCATATATTTT	CASSLETTGSTIYF
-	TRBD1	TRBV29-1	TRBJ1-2	TGCAGCGTTGGTGTTAGGGACAGGGAAGGCTACACCTTC	CSVGVRDREGYTF
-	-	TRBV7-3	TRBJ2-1	TGTGCCAGCAGTCTCCCCGCGGCTTCGGGCCGCCATGAGCAGTTCTTC	CASSLPAASGRHEQFF
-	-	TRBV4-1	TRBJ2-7	TGCGCCAGCAGCCTCCCCTTAATCAACGAGCAGTACTTC	CASSLPLINEQYF
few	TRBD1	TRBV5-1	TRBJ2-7	TGCGCCAGCAGCCACCGACAGGGTTCGTACGAGCAGTACTTC	CASSHRQGSYEQYF
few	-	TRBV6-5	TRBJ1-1	TGTGCCAGCAGTTATCTAGGGAACACTGAAGCTTTCTTT	CASSYLGNTEAFF
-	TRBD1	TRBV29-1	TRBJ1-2	TGCAGCGTACTTCCGACGGGACAGAGTAACTATGGCTACACCTTC	CSVLPTGQSNYGYTF
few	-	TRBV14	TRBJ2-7	TGTGCCAGCAGCCGAGGGGAATTGCGATGGACCTACGAGCAGTACTTC	CASSRGELRWTYEQYF